What follows are 17 T cell receptor beta chains derived from one specimen sequenced in a study of cytomegalovirus exposure and HLA in healthy donors (dated 2017 in TCRdb). The library came from the immunoSEQ multiplex PCR assay. A mixture of 60 forward primers for TCR Vbeta segments and 13 reverse primers for TCR Jbeta segments was used in the multiplex PCR. Here the immuneACCESS table is served through TCRdb, limited to in-frame sequences with V and J called. Missing clones are a known gap in these copies; in checked studies unresolved V genes cover under half, and the rest lacks a known reason. The sample contains about 140,000 clones, 84% of them found a single time. Together, the top ten hold more than 2% of the sample. The sequencing sample was made of PBMCs. Every receptor here comes from a boy between 2 and 10 years old in good health and CMV-seronegative.

In its sample, this clone was seen once. The chain combines TRBV6-6 with TRBJ2-3, with a weak D call TRBD2 (7 bases). This CDR3 comprises 15 residues. V was clipped by 7 bases and J by 2 bases, with 16 bases between them. Looked up from germline, CDR1 is MNHNY and CDR2 is SVGAGI (reference sequence). The CDR3 DNA reads TGTGCCAGCACCTTAGGGGGGGCAATCACAGATACGCAGTATTTT. It codes for CASTLGGAITDTQYF.

The chain employs TRBV28 and TRBJ2-1; D ambiguous. Trimming left V 8 bases short and J 7 bases short, with 12 bases between. Germline V gives CDR1 MDHEN, CDR2 SYDVKM. The CDR3 has 12 amino acids. Here the CDR3 reads CASAILENEQFF. The CDR3 DNA reads as TGTGCCAGCGCAATACTTGAGAATGAGCAGTTCTTC.

This chain connects TRBV9 to TRBJ2-7; D might be TRBD1 (5 bases). The germline CDR1 and CDR2 sequences are SGDLS and YYNGEE. Trimming stripped 0 bases from V and 5 bases from J, with 15 bases between. There are 15 residues in the CDR3. The chain's CDR3 is CASSVEGIRRNEQYF. In DNA, the CDR3 is TGTGCCAGCAGCGTAGAGGGGATTCGTCGTAACGAGCAGTACTTC.

This clone showed up many times. This rearrangement joins TRBV10-2 to TRBJ2-1; D is possibly TRBD2 (5 bases). The ends were cut back, 5 bases at V and 3 bases at J, with 11 bases in the middle. The CDR3 has 14 amino acids. The V gene's germline CDR1 is WSHSY and CDR2 SAAADI. Here the CDR3 reads CASSKAEVYNEQFF. DNA of the CDR3: TGCGCCAGCAGTAAAGCGGAAGTCTACAATGAGCAGTTCTTC.

J is TRBJ1-1 and V is TRBV6-6; no firm D call. Trimming left V 5 bases short and J 1 base short, with 2 bases between. Germline lookup yields CDR1 MNHNY and CDR2 SVGAGI (reference sequence). The CDR3 runs 11 residues. DNA for the CDR3: TGTGCCAGCAGTCGGAACACTGAAGCTTTCTTT. This codes for CASSRNTEAFF.

V usage is TRBV4-1 and J usage is TRBJ1-5, with 9 bases lining up with TRBD1. Trimming at V came to 0 bases and at J to 5 bases, leaving 5 bases not matched to a gene. This CDR3 is built from 16 residues. The germline gives CDR1 MGHRA, CDR2 YSYEKL. CDR3 in amino acids: CASSQDQGTGYQPQHF. CDR3 sequence (DNA): TGCGCCAGCAGCCAAGATCAGGGGACAGGGTATCAGCCCCAGCATTTT.

This chain joins TRBV2 and TRBJ2-7; weak D call: TRBD2 (5 bases). V lost 7 bases, J lost 2 bases, and 15 bases lay in between. The germline V gene has CDR1 SNHLY and CDR2 FYNNEI. There are 14 residues in the CDR3. The CDR3 DNA follows: TGTGCCAGCACCCCAAGGGAGATTGCCTACGAGCAGTACTTC. Its translation is CASTPREIAYEQYF.

This clone was counted only a few times. The chain combines TRBV6-6 with TRBJ1-1; D call uncertain. V was clipped by 5 bases and J by 3 bases, with 10 bases between them. The CDR3 has 13 amino acids. Germline CDR1 reads MNHNY; CDR2 reads SVGAGI (reference sequence). The CDR3 nucleotides read TGTGCCAGCAGTAACCGGGTGGACACTGAAGCTTTCTTT. Amino acid sequence: CASSNRVDTEAFF.

CDR3 DNA: TGCGCCAGCAGCTCGGTACAGGGGCGGGGCTACACCTTC. Translation: CASSSVQGRGYTF. V gene TRBV5-1 combines with J gene TRBJ1-2; TRBD1 aligns across 7 bases. The V and J ends lost 3 bases and 8 bases, in that order; junction bases with no gene match: 7. This CDR3 is built from 13 residues. Germline CDR1 reads SGHRS; CDR2 reads YFSETQ.

The gene calls are TRBV9 and TRBJ2-7; TRBD2 agrees at 9 bases. CDR1 is SGDLS and CDR2 is YYNGEE in the germline V gene. With V trimmed by 3 bases and J by 3 bases, 4 bases remained unmatched. The CDR3 has 14 amino acids. In nucleotides, the CDR3 is TGTGCCAGCAGCGCAGGTAGCGGGGGCTACGAGCAGTACTTC. It encodes CASSAGSGGYEQYF.

The chain links TRBV7-7 to TRBJ2-5; D unclear. The CDR3 is made up of 14 amino acids. Trimming left V 2 bases short and J 3 bases short, with 10 bases between. CDR1 and CDR2 (germline): SSHAT, FNYEAQ (reference sequence). The CDR3 is CASSLFFGEETQYF. CDR3 in DNA: TGTGCCAGCAGCTTATTTTTCGGTGAAGAGACCCAGTACTTC.

V usage is TRBV7-2 and J usage is TRBJ2-6, with D possibly matching TRBD2 (5 bases). Trimming shortened V by 1 base and J by 3 bases, and 10 bases separated the two germline ends. The germline V gene encodes CDR1 SGHTA and CDR2 FQGNSA. CDR3 size: 16 residues. The CDR3 here is CASSLGSGFGANVLTF. The CDR3 nucleotides are TGTGCCAGCAGCTTAGGATCGGGGTTTGGGGCCAACGTCCTGACTTTC. The variable domain in full, with the rest retrieved from reference TRBV7-2 and TRBJ2-6, is GAGVSQSPSNKVTEKGKDVELRCDPISGHTALYWYRQSLGQGLEFLIYFQGNSAPDKSGLPSDRFSAERTGGSVSTLTIQRTQQEDSAVYLCASSLGSGFGANVLTFGAGSRLTVL.

The chain couples TRBV23-1 to TRBJ1-3; D is perhaps TRBD1 (5 bases). TRBV23-1 is flagged as an ORF with uncertain function. The CDR3 extends over 15 amino acids. V was pared by 6 bases and J by 4 bases, with 16 bases between. CDR3 region: CASSPRQSSGNTIYF. CDR3 nucleotides: TGCGCCAGCAGCCCTAGACAGTCTTCAGGAAACACCATATATTTT.

This chain joins TRBV11-2 and TRBJ2-7, with TRBD2 matching 9 bases. CDR1 SGHAT and CDR2 FQNNGV come from the germline V gene. There are 17 residues in the CDR3. Germline trimming cut 3 bases from V and 0 bases from J; bases unmatched to any gene: 9. As DNA, the CDR3 is TGTGCCAGCAGCTTCCACACTAGCGGGCCGCGCTCCTACGAGCAGTACTTC. Its protein is CASSFHTSGPRSYEQYF.

The CDR3 is CASSLESGCNEKLFF. The CDR3 nucleotides are TGCGCCAGCAGCTTGGAGTCAGGGTGCAATGAAAAACTGTTTTTT. The chain links TRBV5-1 to TRBJ1-4, with D possibly being TRBD1 (5 bases). Germline V gene lookup returns CDR1 SGHRS and CDR2 YFSETQ. The CDR3 length is 15 residues. Trimming pared 0 bases from V and 5 bases from J, leaving 11 bases between.

This chain connects TRBV30 to TRBJ2-7; tentatively, D is TRBD1 (5 bases). This CDR3 has 12 residues. Germline CDR1 GTSNPN, CDR2 SVGIG (reference sequence). The germline V and J ends were trimmed by 4 bases and 0 bases, with 7 bases remaining between them. The CDR3 coding sequence is TGTGCCTGGACAGGGTACTCCTACGAGCAGTACTTC. This gives the protein CAWTGYSYEQYF.

The chain joins TRBV6-4 to TRBJ2-7, with 10 bases matching TRBD2. Germline loops: CDR1 MRHNA, CDR2 SNTAGT. The J segment lost 1 base and the V segment lost 6 bases, leaving 3 bases of the junction unmatched. The CDR3 consists of 14 residues. CDR3 DNA sequence: TGTGCCAGCAGCCAAGCGGGAGGGTCCTACGAGCAGTACTTC. This encodes CASSQAGGSYEQYF.